The 13 T cell receptor beta chains below come from one sample, sequenced in a study of PD-L1 blockade in urothelial cancer. The repertoire was sequenced with immunoSEQ multiplex PCR; TCRdb's copy has only in-frame clones and lacks some. The repertoire holds some 67,000 clones, with less than 90% as singletons. The sequenced sample was PBMCs, obtained around atezolizumab (anti-PD-L1) treatment. The receptors stem from a man aged 55 to 70 with urothelial cancer.

The V call is TRBV5-1, the J call TRBJ2-1; D perhaps matches TRBD2 (6 bases). V dropped 7 bases and J dropped 4 bases, with 6 bases sitting between them. The CDR3 length is 11 residues. CDR1 SGHRS and CDR2 YFSETQ come from the germline V gene. Here the CDR3 reads CASGGYNEQFF. Written as DNA, the CDR3 is TGCGCCAGCGGGGGGTACAATGAGCAGTTCTTC.

The chain employs TRBV6-4 and TRBJ2-7, with 13 bases matching TRBD2. CDR1 and CDR2 (germline): MRHNA, SNTAGT. V lost 6 bases to trimming and J lost 0 bases; unmatched junction nucleotides: 11. The CDR3 spans 18 residues. The CDR3 loop is CASSRFGLAGEISYEQYF. Here the CDR3 DNA reads TGTGCCAGCAGCCGGTTCGGACTAGCGGGAGAAATCTCCTACGAGCAGTACTTC.

The CDR3 DNA reads TGTGCCAGCAGCTCCCCTAGGGCAGGGCGGCTCGCGCAGTACTTC. As protein: CASSSPRAGRLAQYF. V usage is TRBV11-2 and J usage is TRBJ2-7; TRBD1 is a possible D gene (5 bases). Looked up from germline, CDR1 is SGHAT and CDR2 is FQNNGV. V lost 4 bases to trimming and J lost 9 bases, with 22 bases between them. The CDR3 has 15 residues. The full variable domain, completed using reference TRBV11-2 and TRBJ2-7, is EAGVAQSPRYKIIEKRQSVAFWCNPISGHATLYWYQQILGQGPKLLIQFQNNGVVDDSQLPKDRFSAERLKGVDSTLKIQPAKLEDSAVYLCASSSPRAGRLAQYFGPGTRLTVT.

The chain has TRBV7-2 and TRBJ2-4; no clear D. V dropped 5 bases and J dropped 3 bases, with 14 bases sitting between them. Germline CDR1 reads SGHTA; CDR2 reads FQGNSA. The CDR3 is made up of 15 amino acids. The CDR3 region has the DNA TGTGCCAGCAGCCCGGAAACGACTCTCAAAAACATTCAGTACTTC. This sequence encodes CASSPETTLKNIQYF.

V is TRBV9 and J is TRBJ1-3, with D hard to call. Per germline, CDR1 SGDLS and CDR2 YYNGEE. The V gene lost 3 bases and the J gene lost 3 bases, with 7 bases spanning the gap. This CDR3 is 13 amino acids long. CDR3 loop: CASSAGVGNTIYF. Written as DNA, the CDR3 is TGTGCCAGCAGCGCGGGAGTTGGAAACACCATATATTTT. Filled out from reference TRBV9 and TRBJ1-3, the complete variable domain reads DSGVTQTPKHLITATGQRVTLRCSPRSGDLSVYWYQQSLDQGLQFLIQYYNGEERAKGNILERFSAQQFPDLHSELNLSSLELGDSALYFCASSAGVGNTIYFGEGSWLTVV.

The genes are TRBV15 and TRBJ1-6; 9 nucleotides agree with TRBD1. The CDR3 runs 15 residues. V was pared by 3 bases and J by 9 bases, with 6 bases of the junction left unmatched. Germline lookup yields CDR1 LNHNV and CDR2 YYDKDF (reference sequence). The CDR3 spells CATSRTDRGVSPLHF. The DNA of the CDR3 is TGTGCCACCAGCAGGACTGACAGGGGGGTTTCACCCCTCCACTTT.

This chain uses TRBV5-1 with TRBJ2-7, with 8 bases matching TRBD1. The CDR3 runs to 14 residues. The ends lost 3 bases at V and 2 bases at J; junction bases unmatched: 4. Per the germline V gene, CDR1 is SGHRS and CDR2 is YFSETQ. CDR3 sequence reads: CASSSGQGPYEQYF. The CDR3 region has the DNA TGCGCCAGCAGCTCTGGACAGGGCCCCTACGAGCAGTACTTC.

CDR3 sequence reads: CASSQDRGRTEAFF. CDR3 nucleotide sequence: TGCGCCAGCAGCCAAGATAGGGGGCGGACTGAAGCTTTCTTT. The gene calls are TRBV4-3 and TRBJ1-1; 7 bases match TRBD1. The CDR3 covers 14 residues. Trimming at V came to 0 bases and at J to 5 bases, leaving 3 bases not matched to a gene. Germline V gene lookup returns CDR1 LGHNA and CDR2 YSLEER.

The rearrangement links TRBV2 to TRBJ2-1; D uncertain. CDR3 length: 17 residues. The ends were cut back, 1 base at V and 0 bases at J, with 13 bases in the middle. CDR1 and CDR2 (germline): SNHLY, FYNNEI. The CDR3: CASSEEPRKSSYNEQFF. Here the CDR3 DNA reads TGTGCCAGCAGTGAAGAACCCAGGAAAAGCTCCTACAATGAGCAGTTCTTC.

The chain is built from TRBV27 and TRBJ1-2; a possible D gene is TRBD1 (5 bases). This CDR3 comprises 15 residues. V was cut by 4 bases and J by 1 base, with 13 bases left in between. The V gene's germline CDR1 is MNHEY and CDR2 SMNVEV (reference sequence). The CDR3 protein is CASSSAGNDNYGYTF. The CDR3 coding sequence is TGTGCCAGCAGTTCCGCAGGGAATGATAACTATGGCTACACCTTC.

This clone occurred a few times. This chain uses TRBV28 with TRBJ2-7; 7 bases match TRBD1. The V segment lost 9 bases and the J segment 2 bases; nucleotides outside the gene matches: 7. Germline CDR1 reads MDHEN; CDR2 reads SYDVKM. The CDR3 length is 13 residues. Written as DNA, the CDR3 is TGTGCCAGTATTCGGGACAGCCCCTACGAGCAGTACTTC. Encoded protein: CASIRDSPYEQYF.

The rearrangement links TRBV5-1 to TRBJ1-1; D not resolved. Germline V CDR1 and CDR2: SGHRS, YFSETQ. Trimming took off 4 bases at V and 0 bases at J, with 10 bases between the two ends. CDR3 size: 14 residues. The CDR3, as DNA: TGCGCCAGCAGCCCATCCCCCATGAACACTGAAGCTTTCTTT. This sequence encodes CASSPSPMNTEAFF.

This clone occurred once. This chain links TRBV7-6 with TRBJ2-2; 11 bases are shared with TRBD1. Germline V gene data show CDR1 as SGHVS and CDR2 as FNYEAQ. The CDR3 loop spans 19 amino acids. Trimming at V came to 4 bases and at J to 0 bases, leaving 10 bases not matched to a gene. CDR3 sequence: CASSSRTGGGGTNTGELFF. The CDR3 coding sequence is TGTGCCAGCAGCTCCAGGACAGGGGGCGGCGGGACGAACACCGGGGAGCTGTTTTTT.